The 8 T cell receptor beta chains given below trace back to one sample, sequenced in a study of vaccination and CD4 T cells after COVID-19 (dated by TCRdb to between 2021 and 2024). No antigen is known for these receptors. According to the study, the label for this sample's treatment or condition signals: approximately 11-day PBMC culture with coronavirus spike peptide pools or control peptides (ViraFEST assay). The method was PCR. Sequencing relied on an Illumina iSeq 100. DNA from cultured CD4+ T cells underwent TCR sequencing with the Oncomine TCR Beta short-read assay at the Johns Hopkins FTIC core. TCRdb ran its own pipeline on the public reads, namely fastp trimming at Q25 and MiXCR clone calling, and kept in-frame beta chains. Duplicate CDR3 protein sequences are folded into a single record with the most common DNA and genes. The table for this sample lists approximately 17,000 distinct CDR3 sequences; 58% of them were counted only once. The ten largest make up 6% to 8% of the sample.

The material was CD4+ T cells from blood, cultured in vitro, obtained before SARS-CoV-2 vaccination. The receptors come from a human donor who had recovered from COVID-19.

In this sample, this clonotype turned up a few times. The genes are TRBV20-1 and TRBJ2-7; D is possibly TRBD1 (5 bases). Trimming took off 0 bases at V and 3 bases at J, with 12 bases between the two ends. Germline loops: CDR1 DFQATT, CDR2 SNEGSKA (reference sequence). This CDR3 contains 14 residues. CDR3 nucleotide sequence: TGCAGTGCTAGAGAGATGGCAGGGAACTACGAGCAGTACTTC. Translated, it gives CSAREMAGNYEQYF.

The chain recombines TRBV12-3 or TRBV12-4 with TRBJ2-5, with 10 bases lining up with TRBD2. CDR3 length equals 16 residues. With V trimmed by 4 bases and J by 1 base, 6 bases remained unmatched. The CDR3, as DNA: TGTGCCAGCAGTTCGCCTAGCGGGAGTGCCCAAGAGACCCAGTACTTC. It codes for CASSSPSGSAQETQYF.

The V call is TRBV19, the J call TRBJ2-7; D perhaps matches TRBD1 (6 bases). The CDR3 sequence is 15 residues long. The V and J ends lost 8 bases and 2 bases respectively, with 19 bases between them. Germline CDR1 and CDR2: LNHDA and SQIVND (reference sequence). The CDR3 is CASRYRALGTYEQYF. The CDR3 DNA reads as TGTGCCAGTCGCTACAGGGCTTTAGGGACCTACGAGCAGTACTTC.

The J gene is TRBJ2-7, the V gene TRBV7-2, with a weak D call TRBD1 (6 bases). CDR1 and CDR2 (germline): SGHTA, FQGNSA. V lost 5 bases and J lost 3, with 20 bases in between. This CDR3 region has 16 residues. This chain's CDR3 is CASSTRPNQGGYEQYF. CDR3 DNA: TGTGCCAGCAGCACCCGACCCAATCAAGGGGGCTACGAGCAGTACTTC.

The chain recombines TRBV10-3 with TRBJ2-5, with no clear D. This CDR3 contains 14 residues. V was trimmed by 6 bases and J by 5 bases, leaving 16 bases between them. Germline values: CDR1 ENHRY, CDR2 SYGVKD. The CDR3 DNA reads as TGTGCCATCAGCGGATTTCGTGGTATGGAGACCCAGTACTTC. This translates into CAISGFRGMETQYF.

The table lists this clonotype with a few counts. The CDR3 reads CASSLMTANYGYTF. For the CDR3, the DNA is TGTGCCAGCAGCTTAATGACAGCCAATTATGGCTACACCTTC. The V call is TRBV7-2, the J call TRBJ1-2; tentative D call: TRBD1 (5 bases). Trimming took off 2 bases at V and 5 bases at J, with 12 bases between the two ends. The CDR3 is 14 amino acids. In germline, CDR1 is SGHTA, CDR2 FQGNSA.

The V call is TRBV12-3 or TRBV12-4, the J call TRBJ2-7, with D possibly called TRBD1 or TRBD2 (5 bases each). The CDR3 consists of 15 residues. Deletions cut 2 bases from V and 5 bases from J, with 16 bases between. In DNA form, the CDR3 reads TGTGCCAGCAGTTTATCCCATATCGGGGCCCACGAGCAGTACTTC. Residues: CASSLSHIGAHEQYF.

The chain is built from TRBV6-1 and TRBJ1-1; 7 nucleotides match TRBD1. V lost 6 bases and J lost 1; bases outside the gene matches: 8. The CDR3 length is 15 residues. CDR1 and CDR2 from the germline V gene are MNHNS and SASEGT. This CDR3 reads CASSHPGQQNTEAFF. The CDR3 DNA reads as TGTGCCAGCAGCCACCCGGGACAGCAGAACACTGAAGCTTTCTTT.